These T cell receptor beta chains were read from a single sample in a study of blood T cell repertoires in COVID-19. Libraries were prepared by immunoSEQ multiplex PCR; TCRdb keeps only in-frame clonotypes and omits some of them. The profile shows about 220,000 clones, around 80% of them singletons. Sequencing used PBMCs or T cells enriched from blood (not recorded which). The receptors were gathered from a man aged 35 to 55 who had recovered from COVID-19. The CDR3 runs from the conserved cysteine through the conserved F or W. Fields, in order: J gene, clone size, V gene, CDR3 protein. Rows may omit the clone size; those that give it use once, few, many or a size class.

j_call: TRBJ1-3
clone_size: few
v_call: TRBV28
cdr3_aa: CASSLTGRGAGNTIYF

j_call: TRBJ2-4
clone_size: -
v_call: TRBV11-2
cdr3_aa: CASSLWTSGGPNIQYF

j_call: TRBJ1-3
clone_size: few
v_call: TRBV5-1
cdr3_aa: CASSLEGAAGGNTIYF

j_call: TRBJ1-2
clone_size: -
v_call: TRBV24-1
cdr3_aa: CATSRGGAGGGNYGYTF

j_call: TRBJ1-3
clone_size: -
v_call: TRBV5-5
cdr3_aa: CASSYRVGNTIYF

j_call: TRBJ2-5
clone_size: -
v_call: TRBV9
cdr3_aa: CASSVDFQETQYF

j_call: TRBJ1-4
clone_size: -
v_call: TRBV9
cdr3_aa: CASSVAGGRSEKLFF

j_call: TRBJ1-4
clone_size: -
v_call: TRBV28
cdr3_aa: CASTGSRVWEKLFF

j_call: TRBJ1-1
clone_size: once
v_call: TRBV29-1
cdr3_aa: CSESSGQGTEAFF

j_call: TRBJ2-3
clone_size: once
v_call: TRBV7-3
cdr3_aa: CASSGGRKSDTQYF

j_call: TRBJ2-2
clone_size: -
v_call: TRBV28
cdr3_aa: CASTITGELFF

j_call: TRBJ2-7
clone_size: few
v_call: TRBV28
cdr3_aa: CASTLTGRTYEQYF

j_call: TRBJ2-3
clone_size: -
v_call: TRBV5-4
cdr3_aa: CASSPSGRGTDTQYF

j_call: TRBJ1-1
clone_size: -
v_call: TRBV9
cdr3_aa: CASSVARGTGGSSAEAFF

j_call: TRBJ2-3
clone_size: -
v_call: TRBV30
cdr3_aa: CAWRVSGRGDTQYF

j_call: TRBJ2-5
clone_size: once
v_call: TRBV6-5
cdr3_aa: CASSPGETQYF

j_call: TRBJ1-6
clone_size: -
v_call: TRBV25-1
cdr3_aa: CASSDRHRYNSPLHF

j_call: TRBJ2-1
clone_size: once
v_call: TRBV2
cdr3_aa: CASSENLAGVSYEQFF

j_call: TRBJ1-4
clone_size: -
v_call: TRBV6-5
cdr3_aa: CASSYSRGDIEKLFF

j_call: TRBJ1-5
clone_size: few
v_call: TRBV5-6
cdr3_aa: CASSLSEGRPQHF

j_call: TRBJ2-6
clone_size: -
v_call: TRBV28
cdr3_aa: CASSLIGYQSGANVLTF

j_call: TRBJ1-6
clone_size: -
v_call: TRBV2
cdr3_aa: CASSEETGSGWPLHF

j_call: TRBJ2-1
clone_size: -
v_call: TRBV11-2
cdr3_aa: CASLQGVNEQFF

j_call: TRBJ1-1
clone_size: -
v_call: TRBV14
cdr3_aa: CASSQVRGANTEAFF

j_call: TRBJ2-1
clone_size: -
v_call: TRBV5-1
cdr3_aa: CASSLAGVNEQFF

j_call: TRBJ1-1
clone_size: -
v_call: TRBV7-2
cdr3_aa: CASSSLQGLNTEAFF

j_call: TRBJ2-1
clone_size: -
v_call: TRBV2
cdr3_aa: CASRRTSGGLYNEQFF

j_call: TRBJ2-1
clone_size: -
v_call: TRBV9
cdr3_aa: CASTSGNYNEQFF

j_call: TRBJ1-2
clone_size: -
v_call: TRBV5-4
cdr3_aa: CASSSNSNYGYTF

j_call: TRBJ2-7
clone_size: -
v_call: TRBV10-1
cdr3_aa: CASRTGGAREQYF

j_call: TRBJ2-3
clone_size: few
v_call: TRBV7-9
cdr3_aa: CASSSIGSASTDTQYF

j_call: TRBJ2-2
clone_size: few
v_call: TRBV28
cdr3_aa: CASSYPTNRENTGELFF

j_call: TRBJ1-1
clone_size: -
v_call: TRBV5-1
cdr3_aa: CASSLRTGSATEAFF

j_call: TRBJ2-7
clone_size: once
v_call: TRBV27
cdr3_aa: CASSLSRLAIPYEQYF

j_call: TRBJ2-2
clone_size: -
v_call: TRBV20-1
cdr3_aa: CSAPRTGELFF

j_call: TRBJ1-5
clone_size: -
v_call: TRBV5-1
cdr3_aa: CASSPGTGGTNQPQHF

j_call: TRBJ2-7
clone_size: -
v_call: TRBV9
cdr3_aa: CASSVRTAGLYEQYF

j_call: TRBJ2-1
clone_size: -
v_call: TRBV20-1
cdr3_aa: CSARDRGGVLF

j_call: TRBJ2-1
clone_size: -
v_call: TRBV29-1
cdr3_aa: CSVRGFSGNGDEQFF

j_call: TRBJ1-6
clone_size: -
v_call: TRBV3-1/TRBV3-2
cdr3_aa: CASSQDGGNSPLHF

j_call: TRBJ2-3
clone_size: large
v_call: TRBV7-2
cdr3_aa: CASSSDAGGTDTQYF

j_call: TRBJ2-7
clone_size: -
v_call: TRBV5-1
cdr3_aa: CASSKGYEQYF

j_call: TRBJ2-1
clone_size: -
v_call: TRBV29-1
cdr3_aa: CSVVPTLGRSANEQFF

j_call: TRBJ1-4
clone_size: -
v_call: TRBV25-1
cdr3_aa: CASSEGGRGEKLFF

j_call: TRBJ2-7
clone_size: -
v_call: TRBV5-1
cdr3_aa: CASSFLAGEGYEQYF

j_call: TRBJ2-4
clone_size: -
v_call: TRBV11-2
cdr3_aa: CASRATGGKNIQYF

j_call: TRBJ1-5
clone_size: -
v_call: TRBV28
cdr3_aa: CATRDSYSNQPQHF

j_call: TRBJ2-4
clone_size: -
v_call: TRBV29-1
cdr3_aa: CSASQQGVRAKNIQYF

j_call: TRBJ2-5
clone_size: -
v_call: TRBV5-4
cdr3_aa: CASSLQGAGETQYF

j_call: TRBJ2-5
clone_size: -
v_call: TRBV7-3
cdr3_aa: CASSQTRRGRETQYF